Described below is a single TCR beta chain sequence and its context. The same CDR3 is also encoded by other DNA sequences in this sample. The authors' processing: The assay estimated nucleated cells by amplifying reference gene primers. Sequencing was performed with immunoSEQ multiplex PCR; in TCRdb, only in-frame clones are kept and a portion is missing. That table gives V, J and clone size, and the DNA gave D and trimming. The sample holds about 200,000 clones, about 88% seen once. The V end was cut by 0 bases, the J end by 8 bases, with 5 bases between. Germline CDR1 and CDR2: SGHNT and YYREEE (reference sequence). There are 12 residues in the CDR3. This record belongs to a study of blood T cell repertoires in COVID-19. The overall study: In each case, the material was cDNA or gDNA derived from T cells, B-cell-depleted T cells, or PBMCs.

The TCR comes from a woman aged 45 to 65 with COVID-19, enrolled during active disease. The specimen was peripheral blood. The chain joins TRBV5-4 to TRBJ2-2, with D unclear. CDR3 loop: CASSLVRGELFF. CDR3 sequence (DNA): TGTGCCAGCAGCTTGGTCCGGGGGGAGCTGTTTTTT. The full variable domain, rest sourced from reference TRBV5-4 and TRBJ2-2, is ETGVTQSPTHLIKTRGQQVTLRCSSQSGHNTVSWYQQALGQGPQFIFQYYREEENGRGNFPPRFSGLQFPNYSSELNVNALELDDSALYLCASSLVRGELFFGEGSRLTVL.